Described below is a single TCR beta chain sequence and its context. Its specificity is unknown. The data derive from a study of T cell clones after liver transplantation. Whole-study context: Standard immunosuppression, with no induction, continued until 12-24 months after transplant. Patients counted as tolerant after at least one year off all immunosuppression, enzymes not exceeding twice normal. Findings of the study overall: Post-transplant time points were not standardized, so conclusions are preliminary. In most of the 8 subjects, circulating graft-donor-reactive CD4 TCRbeta sequences fell significantly after transplant.

The protocol was immunoSEQ multiplex PCR, while the TCRdb copy is restricted to in-frame clones and leaves out a portion. The repertoire holds about 9,200 clones, with around four fifths as singletons. This material consisted of CD8+ T cells from blood, taken at the 22-month timepoint. This clonotype was obtained from a human patient who received a liver transplant. Certain T cells may be donor cells from the graft.

This CDR3 is CASSLAQGDNQPQHF. The CDR3, as DNA: TGCGCCAGCAGCCTCGCGCAGGGGGATAATCAGCCCCAGCATTTT. The rearrangement joins TRBV4-1 to TRBJ1-5; 7 bases map to TRBD1. Per germline, CDR1 MGHRA and CDR2 YSYEKL. This CDR3 is built from 15 residues. Unmatched junction bases numbered 7, after V lost 4 bases and J lost 4 bases.